Listed below are T cell receptor beta chains from one sample, sequenced in a study of siplizumab effects on memory and regulatory T cells. This table comes from immunoSEQ multiplex PCR, and its TCRdb copy is limited to in-frame clones, with some not included. Here the sample spans approximately 94,000 clones, 85% to 95% being singletons. What was sequenced was non-Treg CD4+ T cells sorted from blood. All receptors come from a human donor in good health. CDR3s include the opening cysteine and the closing phenylalanine or tryptophan. The D gene is left open where the match is weak. Size is stated for part of the rows, as once, few or many counts, or as a class when the clone is expanded.

clone_size	v_call	j_call	d_call	cdr3_nt	cdr3_aa
-	TRBV6-1	TRBJ2-7	TRBD2	TGTGCCAGCAGTGGCAACCTAGCGGGATTGGTAGGAGGCGAGCAGTACTTC	CASSGNLAGLVGGEQYF
-	TRBV6-6	TRBJ1-5	-	TGTGCCAGCAGCCCCCATACCCGGGGAGTTGATCAGCCCCAGCATTTT	CASSPHTRGVDQPQHF
-	TRBV10-3	TRBJ2-2	-	TGTGCCATCAGTGGTCAGGTTGCGAACACCGGGGAGCTGTTTTTT	CAISGQVANTGELFF
-	TRBV5-8	TRBJ2-5	-	TGTGCCAGCAGCTGGAGGGGGGGAGGGCCTGTGAAGACCCAGTACTTC	CASSWRGGGPVKTQYF
few	TRBV5-1	TRBJ1-3	-	TGCGCCAGCAGCGGAGGGGGGCAGAACTCTGGAAACACCATATATTTT	CASSGGGQNSGNTIYF
-	TRBV7-3	TRBJ2-3	-	TGTGCCAGCAGCTTAACGACAGGTCTAAGGGGAGATACGCAGTATTTT	CASSLTTGLRGDTQYF
-	TRBV28	TRBJ2-1	-	TGTGCCAGCAGGACGGGACTCGGGGAGGAGCAGTTCTTC	CASRTGLGEEQFF
-	TRBV29-1	TRBJ2-3	-	TGCAGCTGCGCAGGGGCAGATACGCAGTATTTT	CSCAGADTQYF
once	TRBV15	TRBJ1-1	-	TGTGCCACCAGCAGAGAAGGACGAAACACTGAAGCTTTCTTT	CATSREGRNTEAFF
-	TRBV9	TRBJ2-5	-	TGTGCCAGCAGCGTATCGGGGCTGAGGGAGACCCAGTACTTC	CASSVSGLRETQYF
few	TRBV6-5	TRBJ1-2	-	TGTGCCAGCAGTTACCAGGGAAACTATGGCTACACCTTC	CASSYQGNYGYTF
-	TRBV19	TRBJ2-3	TRBD1	TGTGCCAGTAGGGACAGGCTATCTAGCACAGATACGCAGTATTTT	CASRDRLSSTDTQYF
-	TRBV28	TRBJ1-1	-	TGTGCCAGCAGCGAAAGACCATCCAACACTGAAGCTTTCTTT	CASSERPSNTEAFF
-	TRBV9	TRBJ2-3	TRBD2	TGTGCCAGCAGCGTAGCGGGAGGGAGCACAGATACGCAGTATTTT	CASSVAGGSTDTQYF
-	TRBV29-1	TRBJ2-7	-	TGCAGCGTTGATCAGGGATTGAGATCCGAGCAGTACTTC	CSVDQGLRSEQYF
-	TRBV29-1	TRBJ2-2	-	TGCAGCGTTGAAGAGCTGAACATGACCGGGGAGCTGTTTTTT	CSVEELNMTGELFF
-	TRBV14	TRBJ1-1	-	TGTGCCAGCAGCCAAGAGGTGAACCGGGGAAAAGCTTTCTTT	CASSQEVNRGKAFF
-	TRBV7-9	TRBJ2-1	TRBD2	TGTGCCAGCAGCTTTACGGGAGGGTCACACAATGAGCAGTTCTTC	CASSFTGGSHNEQFF
-	TRBV7-9	TRBJ1-2	-	TGTGCCAGCAGCTTCGACAGGAACTATGGCTACACCTTC	CASSFDRNYGYTF
few	TRBV2	TRBJ2-7	-	TGTGCCAGCAGTCTAAGGGGGACCGAGCAGTACTTC	CASSLRGTEQYF
-	TRBV7-8	TRBJ2-2	-	TGTGCCAGCAGCTTAGTAGGTTCCGGGGAGCTGTTTTTT	CASSLVGSGELFF
once	TRBV14	TRBJ2-6	-	TGTGCCAGCAGCCAAGTTTCTGGGGCCAACGTCCTGACTTTC	CASSQVSGANVLTF
-	TRBV13	TRBJ1-1	-	TGTGCCAGCAGCTTAGGCCGACTAGGGGTTTTAGACACTGAAGCTTTCTTT	CASSLGRLGVLDTEAFF
-	TRBV7-9	TRBJ2-1	TRBD2	TGTGCCAGCCGGGGAGGCGGGGGGACAACTGAGCAGTTCTTC	CASRGGGGTTEQFF
-	TRBV6-5	TRBJ1-1	-	TGTGCCAGCAGTTACTCCGTGGCGGCCCTGGAAGCTTTCTTT	CASSYSVAALEAFF
-	TRBV5-6	TRBJ2-7	-	TGTGCCAGCAGCTCCCCGGGATTACTCTACGAGCAGTACTTC	CASSSPGLLYEQYF
-	TRBV7-9	TRBJ2-2	-	TGTGCCAGCAGCCAAACAGGGTTTACCGGGGAGCTGTTTTTT	CASSQTGFTGELFF
once	TRBV27	TRBJ2-1	TRBD2	TGTGCCAGCAAAGTAGCGGGGCGATCCTACAATGAGCAGTTCTTC	CASKVAGRSYNEQFF
-	TRBV5-4	TRBJ2-7	TRBD1	TGTGCCAGCAGCTTGGCAGGGGGCGGCTACGAGCAGTACTTC	CASSLAGGGYEQYF
-	TRBV6-5	TRBJ1-1	-	TGTGCCAGCAGTGACGGGACGGGGAACACTGAAGCTTTCTTT	CASSDGTGNTEAFF
once	TRBV2	TRBJ1-1	-	TGTGCCAGCAGTGAACCAGGGAAGAACACTGAAGCTTTCTTT	CASSEPGKNTEAFF
-	TRBV2	TRBJ1-2	TRBD1	TGTGCCAGCAGTACCGGGACAGATGTCTATGGCTACACCTTC	CASSTGTDVYGYTF
-	TRBV30	TRBJ2-2	-	TGTGCCTGGAAGGCGGAGAACCTTAACACCGGGGAGCTGTTTTTT	CAWKAENLNTGELFF
-	TRBV2	TRBJ1-5	TRBD1	TGTGCCAGCAGTTCATCAGGGGGCAGCCAGCCCCAGCATTTT	CASSSSGGSQPQHF
-	TRBV12-2	TRBJ2-1	-	TGTGCAAGTCGCTTACCCCCGGCCCCGTCCTCCTACAATGAGCAGTTCTTC	CASRLPPAPSSYNEQFF
-	TRBV6-4	TRBJ2-1	TRBD2	TGTGCCAGCAGTGAGATCTCGGGGGGCAATGAGCAGTTCTTC	CASSEISGGNEQFF